A selection of T cell receptor beta chains follows, all from one sample in a study of T cell repertoires in cytomegalovirus infection. MiXCR was run by TCRdb on the reads, yielding one entry per CDR3 protein. The sample has around 630,000 distinct CDR3 sequences; 24% are singletons. The sample consisted of CD8+ T cells from PBMCs. These receptors all come from a human donor in good health (CMV status not recorded). Some clones in this sample may be carry-over from other donors' samples. Both conserved end residues are part of each CDR3. The order of the fields is V gene, J gene, CDR3 protein.

V: TRBV7-6
J: TRBJ1-1
CDR3: CASSNRFSPPEAFF

V: TRBV27
J: TRBJ2-3
CDR3: CASSLGHTDTQYF

V: TRBV7-9
J: TRBJ2-6
CDR3: CASSLGISGANVLTF

V: TRBV6-5
J: TRBJ2-5
CDR3: CASSYSQDSDQETQYF

V: TRBV6-2/TRBV6-3
J: TRBJ1-5
CDR3: CASVGVFPSNQPQHF

V: TRBV19
J: TRBJ1-1
CDR3: CASSMGYTEAFF

V: TRBV11-2
J: TRBJ2-3
CDR3: CASSQRAGVRSDTQYF

V: TRBV7-9
J: TRBJ2-1
CDR3: CASSSTGISSYNEQFF

V: TRBV10-3
J: TRBJ2-1
CDR3: CAISEGTVSYNEQFF

V: TRBV6-2/TRBV6-3
J: TRBJ2-5
CDR3: CASRLLWGAAETQYF

V: TRBV29-1
J: TRBJ2-1
CDR3: CSVEDGYEQFF

V: TRBV24-1
J: TRBJ2-2
CDR3: CATSAGRLFF

V: TRBV20-1
J: TRBJ1-6
CDR3: CSARAVSSYNSPLHF

V: TRBV6-5
J: TRBJ1-4
CDR3: CASRVGIQGLESTNEKLFF

V: TRBV7-6
J: TRBJ2-1
CDR3: CASSLSVYNEQFF

V: TRBV27
J: TRBJ2-3
CDR3: CASSFQGPGTDTQYF

V: TRBV7-3
J: TRBJ2-6
CDR3: CASSPTQGFDGANVLTF

V: TRBV19
J: TRBJ2-1
CDR3: CASSISGYNEQFF